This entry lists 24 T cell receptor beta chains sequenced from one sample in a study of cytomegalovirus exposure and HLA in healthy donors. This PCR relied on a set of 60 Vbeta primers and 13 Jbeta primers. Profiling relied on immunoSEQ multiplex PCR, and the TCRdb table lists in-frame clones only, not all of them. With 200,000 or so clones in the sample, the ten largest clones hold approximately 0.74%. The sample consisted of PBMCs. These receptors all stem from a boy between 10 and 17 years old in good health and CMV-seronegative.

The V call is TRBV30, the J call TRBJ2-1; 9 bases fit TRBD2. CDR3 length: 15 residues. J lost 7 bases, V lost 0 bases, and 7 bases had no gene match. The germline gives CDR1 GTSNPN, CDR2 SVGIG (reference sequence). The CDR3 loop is CAWSVGGLAPNEQFF. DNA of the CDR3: TGTGCCTGGAGTGTAGGGGGACTAGCTCCAAATGAGCAGTTCTTC. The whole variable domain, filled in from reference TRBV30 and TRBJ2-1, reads SQTIHQWPATLVQPVGSPLSLECTVEGTSNPNLYWYRQAAGRGLQLLFYSVGIGQISSEVPQNLSASRPQDRQFILSSKKLLLSDSGFYLCAWSVGGLAPNEQFFGPGTRLTVL.

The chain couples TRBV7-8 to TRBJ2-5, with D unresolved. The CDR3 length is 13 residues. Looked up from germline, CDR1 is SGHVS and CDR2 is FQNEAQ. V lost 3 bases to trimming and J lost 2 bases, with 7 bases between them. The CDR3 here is CASSFFHQETQYF. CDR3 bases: TGTGCCAGCAGCTTTTTTCATCAAGAGACCCAGTACTTC.

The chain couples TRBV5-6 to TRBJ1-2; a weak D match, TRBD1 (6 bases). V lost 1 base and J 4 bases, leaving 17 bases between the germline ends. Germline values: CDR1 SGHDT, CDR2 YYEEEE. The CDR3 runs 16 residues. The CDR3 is CASSLRDMRFFYGYTF. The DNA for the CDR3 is TGTGCCAGCAGCTTGAGGGACATGCGGTTCTTCTATGGCTACACCTTC.

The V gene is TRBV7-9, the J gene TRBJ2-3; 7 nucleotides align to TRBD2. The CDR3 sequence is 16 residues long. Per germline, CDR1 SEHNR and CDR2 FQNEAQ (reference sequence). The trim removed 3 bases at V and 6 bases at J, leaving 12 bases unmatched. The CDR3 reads CASSFLTGGSVDTQYF. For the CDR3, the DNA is TGTGCCAGCAGCTTCCTGACGGGGGGTTCAGTTGATACGCAGTATTTT.

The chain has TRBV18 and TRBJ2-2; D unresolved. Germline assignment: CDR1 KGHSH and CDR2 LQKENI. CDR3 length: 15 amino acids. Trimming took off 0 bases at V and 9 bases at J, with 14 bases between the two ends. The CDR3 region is CASSPPGSQIRELFF. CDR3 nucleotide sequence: TGTGCCAGCTCACCACCGGGCTCTCAAATCAGGGAGCTGTTTTTT.

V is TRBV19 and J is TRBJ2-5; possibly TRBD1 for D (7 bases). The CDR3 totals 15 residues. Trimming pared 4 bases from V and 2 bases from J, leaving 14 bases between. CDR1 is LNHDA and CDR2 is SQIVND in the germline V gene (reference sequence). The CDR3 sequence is CASSTRQGGQETQYF. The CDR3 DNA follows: TGTGCCAGTAGTACCCGACAGGGAGGTCAAGAGACCCAGTACTTC.

The CDR3 coding sequence is TGTGCCAGTAGTCCCCAAACAGGGGCGAGCAATCAGCCCCAGCATTTT. Translated, it gives CASSPQTGASNQPQHF. The rearrangement links TRBV19 to TRBJ1-5; 7 nucleotides line up with TRBD1. Trimming removed 5 bases from V and 1 base from J; junction bases left unmatched: 8. The CDR3 totals 16 residues. In germline, CDR1 is LNHDA, CDR2 SQIVND (reference sequence). The whole variable domain, filled in from reference TRBV19 and TRBJ1-5, reads DGGITQSPKYLFRKEGQNVTLSCEQNLNHDAMYWYRQDPGQGLRLIYYSQIVNDFQKGDIAEGYSVSREKKESFPLTVTSAQKNPTAFYLCASSPQTGASNQPQHFGDGTRLSIL.

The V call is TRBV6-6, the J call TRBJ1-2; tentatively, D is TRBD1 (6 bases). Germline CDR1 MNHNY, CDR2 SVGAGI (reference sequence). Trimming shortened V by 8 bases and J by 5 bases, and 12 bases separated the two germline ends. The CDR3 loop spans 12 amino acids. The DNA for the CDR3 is TGTGCCAGCGGGAACAGGGATTATGGCTACACCTTC. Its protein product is CASGNRDYGYTF.

The CDR3 protein is CASRGGALCFF. For the CDR3, the DNA is TGTGCCAGTAGAGGGGGGGCCCTCTGTTTCTTC. The chain employs TRBV19 and TRBJ2-1; TRBD2 is a possible D gene (7 bases). This CDR3 spans 11 amino acids. Trimming cost V 6 bases and J 16 bases, with 16 bases left between them. The V gene's germline CDR1 is LNHDA and CDR2 SQIVND (reference sequence).

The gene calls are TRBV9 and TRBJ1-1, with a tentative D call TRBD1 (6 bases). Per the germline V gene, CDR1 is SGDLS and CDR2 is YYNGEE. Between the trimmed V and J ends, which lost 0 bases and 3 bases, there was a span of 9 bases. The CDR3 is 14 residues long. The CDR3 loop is CASSVGGPDTEAFF. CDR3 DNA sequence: TGTGCCAGCAGCGTAGGGGGGCCAGACACTGAAGCTTTCTTT.

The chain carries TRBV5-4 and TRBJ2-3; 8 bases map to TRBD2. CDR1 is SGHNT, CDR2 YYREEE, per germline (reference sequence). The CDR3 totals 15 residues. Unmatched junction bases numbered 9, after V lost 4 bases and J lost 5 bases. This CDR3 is CASSTRGGKVDTQYF. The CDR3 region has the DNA TGTGCCAGCAGCACCCGGGGGGGCAAGGTAGATACGCAGTATTTT.

As DNA, the CDR3 is TGTGCCAGCCGGGACAGGGATAATTCACCCCTCCACTTT. Its protein product is CASRDRDNSPLHF. V is TRBV6-4 and J is TRBJ1-6; TRBD1 aligns across 9 bases. V shed 8 bases and J 5 bases; nucleotides not matched to a gene: 1. Germline V lookup: CDR1 MRHNA, CDR2 SNTAGT. This CDR3 is 13 amino acids long.

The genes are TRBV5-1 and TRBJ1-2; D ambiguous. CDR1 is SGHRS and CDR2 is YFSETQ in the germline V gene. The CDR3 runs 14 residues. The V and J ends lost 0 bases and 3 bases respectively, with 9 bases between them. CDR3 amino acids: CASSLGGHDYGYTF. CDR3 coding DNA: TGCGCCAGCAGCTTGGGAGGGCATGACTATGGCTACACCTTC.

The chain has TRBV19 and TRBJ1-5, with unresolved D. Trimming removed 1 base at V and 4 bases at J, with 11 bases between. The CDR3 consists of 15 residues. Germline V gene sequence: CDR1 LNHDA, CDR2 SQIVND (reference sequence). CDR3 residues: CASSIGGGRNQPQHF. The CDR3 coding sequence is TGTGCCAGTAGTATAGGGGGAGGCCGAAATCAGCCCCAGCATTTT.

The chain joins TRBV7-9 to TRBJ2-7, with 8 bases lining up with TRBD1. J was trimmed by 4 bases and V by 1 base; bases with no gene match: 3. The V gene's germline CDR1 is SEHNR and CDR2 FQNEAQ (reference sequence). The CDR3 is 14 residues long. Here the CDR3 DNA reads TGTGCCAGCAGCTTAGGGACAGGGTTTTACGAGCAGTACTTC. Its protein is CASSLGTGFYEQYF.

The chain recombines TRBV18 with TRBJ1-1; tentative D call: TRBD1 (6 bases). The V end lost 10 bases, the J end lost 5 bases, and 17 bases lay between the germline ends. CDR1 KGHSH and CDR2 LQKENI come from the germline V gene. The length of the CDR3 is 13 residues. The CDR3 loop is CATKVTGTTEAFF. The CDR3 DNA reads TGTGCCACCAAAGTCACAGGGACAACTGAAGCTTTCTTT.

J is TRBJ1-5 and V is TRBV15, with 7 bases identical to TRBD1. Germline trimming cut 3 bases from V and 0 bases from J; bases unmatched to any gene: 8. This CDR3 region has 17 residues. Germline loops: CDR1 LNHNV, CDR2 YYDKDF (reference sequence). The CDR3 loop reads CATSSRDRPYSNQPQHF. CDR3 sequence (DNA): TGTGCCACCAGCAGCCGGGACAGACCTTATAGCAATCAGCCCCAGCATTTT.

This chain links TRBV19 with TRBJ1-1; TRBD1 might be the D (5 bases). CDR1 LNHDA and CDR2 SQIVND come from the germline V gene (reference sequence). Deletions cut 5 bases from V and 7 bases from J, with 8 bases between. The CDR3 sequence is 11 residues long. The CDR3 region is CASSFGGEAFF. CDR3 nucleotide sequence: TGTGCCAGTAGTTTCGGGGGTGAAGCTTTCTTT.

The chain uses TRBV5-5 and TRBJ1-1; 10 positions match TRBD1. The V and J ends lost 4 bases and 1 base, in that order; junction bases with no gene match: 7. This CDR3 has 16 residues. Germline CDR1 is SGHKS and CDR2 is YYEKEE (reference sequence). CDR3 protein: CASSPGQGVWNTEAFF. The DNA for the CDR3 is TGTGCCAGCAGCCCTGGACAGGGGGTGTGGAACACTGAAGCTTTCTTT.

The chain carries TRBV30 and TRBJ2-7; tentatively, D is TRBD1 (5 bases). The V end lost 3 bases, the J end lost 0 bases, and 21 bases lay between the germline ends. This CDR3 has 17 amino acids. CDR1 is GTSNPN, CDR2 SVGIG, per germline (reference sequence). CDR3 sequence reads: CAWSASPHGAFSYEQYF. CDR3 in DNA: TGTGCCTGGAGCGCATCCCCTCATGGGGCCTTCTCCTACGAGCAGTACTTC.

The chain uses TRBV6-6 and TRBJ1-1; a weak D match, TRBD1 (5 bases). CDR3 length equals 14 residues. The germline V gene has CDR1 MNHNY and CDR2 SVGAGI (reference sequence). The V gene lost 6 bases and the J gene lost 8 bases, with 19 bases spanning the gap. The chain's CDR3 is CASRPDRSGWEAFF. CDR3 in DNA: TGTGCCAGCAGGCCTGACAGATCGGGCTGGGAAGCTTTCTTT.

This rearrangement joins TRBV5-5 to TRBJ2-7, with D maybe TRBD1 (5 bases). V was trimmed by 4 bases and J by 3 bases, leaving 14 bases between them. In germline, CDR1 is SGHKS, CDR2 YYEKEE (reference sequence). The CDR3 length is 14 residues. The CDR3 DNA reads TGTGCCAGCAGCCAGGGTTTAGGTCACTACGAGCAGTACTTC. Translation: CASSQGLGHYEQYF.

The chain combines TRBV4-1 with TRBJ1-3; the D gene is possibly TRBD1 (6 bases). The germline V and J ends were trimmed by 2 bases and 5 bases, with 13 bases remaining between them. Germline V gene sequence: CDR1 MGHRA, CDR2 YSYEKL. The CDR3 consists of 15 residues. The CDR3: CASSQLGTTRNTIYF. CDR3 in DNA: TGCGCCAGCAGCCAATTAGGGACAACAAGAAACACCATATATTTT.

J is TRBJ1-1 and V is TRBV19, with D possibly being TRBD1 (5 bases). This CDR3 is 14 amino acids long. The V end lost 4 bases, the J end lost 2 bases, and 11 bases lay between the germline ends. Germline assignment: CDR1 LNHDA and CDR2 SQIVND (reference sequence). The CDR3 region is CASSTGTDNTEAFF. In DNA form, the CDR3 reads TGTGCCAGTAGTACCGGGACTGATAACACTGAAGCTTTCTTT.